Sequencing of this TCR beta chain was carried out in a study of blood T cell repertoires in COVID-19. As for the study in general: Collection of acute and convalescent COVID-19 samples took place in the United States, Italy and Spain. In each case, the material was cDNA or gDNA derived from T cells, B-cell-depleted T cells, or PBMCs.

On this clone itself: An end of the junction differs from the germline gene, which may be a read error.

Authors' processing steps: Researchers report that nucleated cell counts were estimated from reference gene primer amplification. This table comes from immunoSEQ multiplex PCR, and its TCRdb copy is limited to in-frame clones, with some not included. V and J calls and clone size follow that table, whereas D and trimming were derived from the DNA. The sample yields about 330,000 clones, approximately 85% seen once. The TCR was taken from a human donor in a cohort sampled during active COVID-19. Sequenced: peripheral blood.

The CDR3 coding sequence is TGTGCCAGCAGCGTAAAGCAGGGCTTC. Translation gives CASSVKQGF. The V gene is TRBV9, the J gene TRBJ1-2; a weak D match, TRBD1 (5 bases). The CDR3 has 9 amino acids. CDR1 SGDLS and CDR2 YYNGEE come from the germline V gene.